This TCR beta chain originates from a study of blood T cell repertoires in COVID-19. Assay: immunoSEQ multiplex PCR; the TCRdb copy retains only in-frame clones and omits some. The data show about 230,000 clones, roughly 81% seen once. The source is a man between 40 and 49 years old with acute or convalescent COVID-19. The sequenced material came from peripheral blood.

CDR3 region: CASSPGLAGGYTDTQYF. In nucleotides, the CDR3 is TGTGCCAGCAGCCCGGGACTAGCGGGGGGGTACACAGATACGCAGTATTTT. The chain is built from TRBV7-3 and TRBJ2-3, with 16 bases that match TRBD2. The ends lost 5 bases at V and 2 bases at J; junction bases unmatched: 4. The CDR3 loop spans 17 amino acids. Germline-derived CDR1 and CDR2 are SGHTA and FQGTGA.